The sequence of this T cell receptor (beta chain) was determined in a study of a mutant IDH1 vaccine in newly diagnosed glioma (dated by TCRdb to the early 2020s). Some background on the complete study: Patients received eight vaccinations in weeks 1, 3, 5, 7, 11, 15, 19 and 23, corresponding to visits V03 through V10. Before enrollment, most patients had been given radiochemotherapy with temozolomide as standard therapy, while the rest had received either radiotherapy alone or temozolomide alone. Of the 25 to 40 treated patients, approximately 62% were male and around 40% were female, and the mean age was approximately 40 years. Longitudinal TCRB deep sequencing was done for roughly 23 treated patients, wherever samples were available for exploratory analyses. Vaccination was initiated 4-6 weeks after radiotherapy alone, or concurrently with temozolomide cycles in the chemotherapy-containing groups. Peripheral blood was drawn at six visits: V03 (baseline), V05, V07, V10, V12 and V13. The paper as a whole reports these results and caveats: Pseudoprogression appeared unrelated to alterations in the top peripheral T cell clonotypes detected by TCRB sequencing. It was noted by the authors that analyses of patient blood samples could not be reproduced owing to sample limitations. Immune responses induced by the vaccine were seen in roughly 95% of patients across multiple MHC alleles. Selection of PBMC samples for TCRB deep sequencing was based on availability.

The library was made by the immunoSEQ multiplex PCR assay. Rearranged TCR beta chain sequences were amplified with the hsTCRB Kit following the manufacturer's protocol. TCRB libraries were sequenced on an Illumina MiSeq. In the paper's pipeline: Demultiplexing, trimming and gene mapping were performed with the kit vendor's proprietary platform. TCRdb limited this immuneACCESS table to in-frame rearrangements with V and J called. A share of clones is missing; checked studies link under half to unresolved V genes, and the rest is unexplained. V and J calls and clone size are copied from that table; D and trimming were computed from the DNA. This sample lists under 150,000 clones; about four fifths were detected once. The ten most abundant clones make up 4.5% to 7% of the sample. V loses 6 bases, J loses 1 base, and the germline ends lie 15 bases apart. CDR1 and CDR2 were assigned from the germline V gene as KGHSH and LQKENI. Reading from cysteine to phenylalanine, the CDR3 counts 15 amino acids. The read is trimmed to its CDR3 DNA, 45 bases read in frame from base 1.

The meaning of the sample's time point label: week 11, during vaccination. A 20-mer mutant IDH1 peptide at 300 micrograms in Montanide made up each vaccine dose, which was injected subcutaneously together with topical imiquimod. All donors had newly diagnosed IDH1-mutant astrocytomas of WHO grade 3 or 4 that showed loss of nuclear ATRX. The samples were drawn from NOA16, a multicentre, single-arm, open-label phase I trial in Germany that tested a mutant IDH1 peptide vaccine in humans for the first time. Genomic DNA for TCRB sequencing was extracted from EDTA blood using the DNeasy Blood and Tissue Kit. A word on this clone: There is no known antigen for this receptor. The record has no base qualities; no much larger clone is one base away.

The material was PBMCs, obtained from a glioma patient whose treatment included an IDH1 peptide vaccine. The TCR comes from a man aged 40-49 years with glioma. Rearrangement joined TRBV18 to TRBJ1-1; D gene: possibly TRBD1, on 6 matching bases. CDR3 region: CASSTGWGQNTEAFF. The DNA reads TGTGCCAGCTCGACGGGTTGGGGGCAGAACACTGAAGCTTTCTTT.